This T cell receptor beta chain appears in the sequencing data of a study of identical twins. Broader study findings: Twin pairs' shared out-of-frame alpha sequences were enriched in low generation probability. Reduced insertions were recorded for abundant cord blood beta clonotypes, with no such pattern in memory repertoires. Its conclusions, products of cross-sectional statistical analysis, did not come from following the same donors.

This CDR3 has 15 residues. The trim removed 1 base at V and 0 bases at J, leaving 3 bases unmatched. Germline lookup yields CDR1 DFQATT and CDR2 SNEGSKA (reference sequence). Every sampled donor was Caucasian and healthy. A word on this clonotype: Its antigen is undetermined.

Each CDR3 protein gets one entry after TCRdb re-called the 5' RACE reads with MiXCR. This table has under 400,000 distinct CDR3 sequences, 7% to 9.5% appearing once. The origin of this receptor is a woman aged 50 to 60 in good health. Input material: naive T cells sorted from blood. The chain links TRBV20-1 to TRBJ2-1; 7 positions match TRBD2. The CDR3 spells CSARGAGVSYNEQFF. The CDR3 bases are TGCAGTGCTAGAGGTGCGGGAGTCTCCTACAATGAGCAGTTCTTC.